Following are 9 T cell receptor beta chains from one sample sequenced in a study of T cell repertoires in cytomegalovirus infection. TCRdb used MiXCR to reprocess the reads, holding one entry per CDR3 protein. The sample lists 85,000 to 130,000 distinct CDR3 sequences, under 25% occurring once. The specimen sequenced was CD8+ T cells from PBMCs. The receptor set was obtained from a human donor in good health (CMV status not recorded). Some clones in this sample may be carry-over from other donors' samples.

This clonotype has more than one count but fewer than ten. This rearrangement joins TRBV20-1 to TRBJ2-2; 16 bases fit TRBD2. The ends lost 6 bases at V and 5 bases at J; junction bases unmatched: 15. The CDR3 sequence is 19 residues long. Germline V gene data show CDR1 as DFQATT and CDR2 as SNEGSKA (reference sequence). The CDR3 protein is CSARTWGTSGGAETGELFF. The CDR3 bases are TGCAGTGCCCGCACGTGGGGGACTAGCGGGGGGGCGGAGACCGGGGAGCTGTTTTTT.

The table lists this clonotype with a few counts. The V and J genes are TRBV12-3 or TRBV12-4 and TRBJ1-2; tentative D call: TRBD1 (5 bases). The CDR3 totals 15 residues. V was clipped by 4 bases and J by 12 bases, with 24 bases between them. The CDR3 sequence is CASSSPLGPNSMDTF. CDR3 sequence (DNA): TGTGCCAGCAGTTCCCCCCTGGGACCTAACTCCATGGACACCTTC.

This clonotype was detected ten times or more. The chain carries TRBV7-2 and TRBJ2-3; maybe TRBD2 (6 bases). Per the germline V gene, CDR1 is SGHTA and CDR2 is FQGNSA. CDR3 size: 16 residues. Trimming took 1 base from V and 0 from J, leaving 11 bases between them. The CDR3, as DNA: TGTGCCAGCAGCTTAGGGAGCGGGCCTAGCACAGATACGCAGTATTTT. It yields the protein CASSLGSGPSTDTQYF.

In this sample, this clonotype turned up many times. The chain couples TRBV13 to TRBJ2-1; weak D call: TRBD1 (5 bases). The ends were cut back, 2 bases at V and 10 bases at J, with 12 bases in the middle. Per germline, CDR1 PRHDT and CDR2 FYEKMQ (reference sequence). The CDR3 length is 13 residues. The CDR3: CASSLQGQGEQFF. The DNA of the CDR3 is TGTGCCAGCAGCTTACAAGGACAAGGCGAGCAGTTCTTC.

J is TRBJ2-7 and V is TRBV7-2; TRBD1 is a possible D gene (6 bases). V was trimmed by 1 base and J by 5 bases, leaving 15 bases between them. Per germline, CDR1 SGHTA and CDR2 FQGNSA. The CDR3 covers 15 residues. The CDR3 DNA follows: TGTGCCAGCAGCTTAGAAGGACAGACCCAGGACGAGCAGTACTTC. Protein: CASSLEGQTQDEQYF. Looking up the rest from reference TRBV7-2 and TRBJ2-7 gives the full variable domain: GAGVSQSPSNKVTEKGKDVELRCDPISGHTALYWYRQSLGQGLEFLIYFQGNSAPDKSGLPSDRFSAERTGGSVSTLTIQRTQQEDSAVYLCASSLEGQTQDEQYFGPGTRLTVT.

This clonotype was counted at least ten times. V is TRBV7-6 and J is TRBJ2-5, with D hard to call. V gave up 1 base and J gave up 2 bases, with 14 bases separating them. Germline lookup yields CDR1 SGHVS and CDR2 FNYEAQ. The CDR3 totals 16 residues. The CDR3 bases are TGTGCCAGCAGCTTAGGAATAGGGATAGATCAAGAGACCCAGTACTTC. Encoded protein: CASSLGIGIDQETQYF.

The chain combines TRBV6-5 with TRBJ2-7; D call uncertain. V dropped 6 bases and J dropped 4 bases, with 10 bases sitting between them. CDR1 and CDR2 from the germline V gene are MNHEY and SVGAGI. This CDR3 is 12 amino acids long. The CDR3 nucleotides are TGTGCCAGCAGGAACTATAGGTACGAGCAGTACTTC. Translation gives CASRNYRYEQYF.

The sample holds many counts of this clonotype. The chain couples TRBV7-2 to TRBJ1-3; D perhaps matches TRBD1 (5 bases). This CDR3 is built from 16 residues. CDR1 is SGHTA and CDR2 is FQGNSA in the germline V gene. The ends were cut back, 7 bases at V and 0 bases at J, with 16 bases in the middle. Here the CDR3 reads CASIPRGGPSGNTIYF. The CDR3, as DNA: TGTGCCAGCATCCCAAGGGGCGGACCCTCTGGAAACACCATATATTTT.

The CDR3 spells CSAIQSGELFF. DNA of the CDR3: TGCAGCGCTATACAAAGTGGGGAGCTGTTTTTT. The chain recombines TRBV29-1 with TRBJ2-2; D is uncertain. Trimming removed 7 bases from V and 8 bases from J, with 11 bases in between. Germline V CDR1 and CDR2: SQVTM, ANQGSEA. This CDR3 is 11 amino acids long.